The entry that follows covers one TCR beta chain sequence. Germline V gene data show CDR1 as SGHTA and CDR2 as FQGNSA. The CDR3 has 16 amino acids. The data were taken from a study of T cell clusters in autoimmune cytopenias. Each sample's input was about 270 ng genomic DNA, roughly 40,000 genome equivalents. One tube held mixed TRB-A and TRB-B primer pools for touch-down PCR. Reprocessing the multiplex PCR reads, TCRdb reports a single entry for every CDR3 protein and omits DNA. The sample totals fewer than 5,500 distinct CDR3 sequences; its top ten clones hold 15% to 25%. This same sample was also part of a study on T cell repertoires in aging, cancer and after chemotherapy. That work states: Compared with age-matched healthy donors, untreated hematological or solid cancer patients showed higher blood TCR clonality.

The specimen sequenced was peripheral blood. This TCR was sampled from a human donor in good health. The gene calls are TRBV7-2 and TRBJ2-5; TCRdb designates TRBD2, a call that cannot be tested without DNA. The CDR3 sequence is CASRRRRGGWEETQYF.